The next 26 T cell receptor beta chains were all read from a single sample in a study of technical replicates of blood from a handful of donors. This table comes from immunoSEQ multiplex PCR, and its TCRdb copy is limited to in-frame clones, with some not included. The table includes roughly 64,000 clones, 86% detected once. Input material: PBMCs. These receptors originate from a human donor in good health. Some clones in this sample may be carry-over from other donors' samples.

J is TRBJ1-3 and V is TRBV5-1; TRBD1 agrees at 7 bases. Germline trimming cut 4 bases from V and 3 bases from J; bases unmatched to any gene: 4. This CDR3 is built from 14 residues. CDR1 and CDR2 (germline): SGHRS, YFSETQ. The CDR3 nucleotides are TGCGCCAGCAGCACAGGGACAGTTGGAAACACCATATATTTT. Its translation is CASSTGTVGNTIYF. Supplemented by reference TRBV5-1 and TRBJ1-3, the full variable domain reads KAGVTQTPRYLIKTRGQQVTLSCSPISGHRSVSWYQQTPGQGLQFLFEYFSETQRNKGNFPGRFSGRQFSNSRSEMNVSTLELGDSALYLCASSTGTVGNTIYFGEGSWLTVV.

The J gene is TRBJ2-5, the V gene TRBV5-6, with TRBD1 identical over 7 bases. The CDR3 contains 15 residues. The germline V gene has CDR1 SGHDT and CDR2 YYEEEE. Losses at the gene ends were 2 bases for V and 4 bases for J; bases not matched to a gene: 8. CDR3 protein: CASSFRGTGAETQYF. The CDR3 region has the DNA TGTGCCAGCAGCTTCAGGGGTACAGGGGCAGAGACCCAGTACTTC.

This clone appeared a few times. The gene calls are TRBV18 and TRBJ1-1; weak D call: TRBD1 (6 bases). CDR3 size: 17 residues. Germline CDR1 is KGHSH and CDR2 is LQKENI. Trimming took 2 bases from V and 3 from J, leaving 19 bases between them. CDR3 protein: CASSPFIVGGTDTEAFF. Written as DNA, the CDR3 is TGTGCCAGCTCACCATTTATCGTTGGGGGCACCGACACTGAAGCTTTCTTT.

V is TRBV2 and J is TRBJ1-5; possible D gene TRBD1, 6 bases. Looked up from germline, CDR1 is SNHLY and CDR2 is FYNNEI. V lost 6 bases to trimming and J lost 1 base, with 13 bases between them. The CDR3 contains 15 residues. CDR3 sequence reads: CASRDSDRSNQPQHF. As DNA, the CDR3 is TGTGCCAGCAGAGACAGCGACAGGAGCAATCAGCCCCAGCATTTT.

The rearrangement uses TRBV10-1 and TRBJ1-2; no reliable D call. The ends were cut back, 6 bases at V and 4 bases at J, with 12 bases in the middle. In germline, CDR1 is WNHNN, CDR2 SYGVQD (reference sequence). This CDR3 has 13 amino acids. CDR3 loop: CASRARLPYGYTF. For the CDR3, the DNA is TGCGCCAGCAGGGCACGACTCCCCTATGGCTACACCTTC.

This chain connects TRBV5-1 to TRBJ2-5, with 14 bases identical to TRBD2. The CDR3 sequence is 16 residues long. Germline-derived CDR1 and CDR2 are SGHRS and YFSETQ. Germline trimming cut 4 bases from V and 5 bases from J; bases unmatched to any gene: 7. CDR3 residues: CASSIGTSGGVETQYF. The CDR3 DNA reads TGCGCCAGCAGCATCGGGACTAGCGGGGGAGTGGAGACCCAGTACTTC.

V and J are TRBV4-3 and TRBJ1-6; D is uncertain. The V end was cut by 3 bases, the J end by 0 bases, with 15 bases between. Germline V lookup: CDR1 LGHNA, CDR2 YSLEER. There are 18 residues in the CDR3. Here the CDR3 reads CASSQAMGSFSYNSPLHF. The CDR3 DNA is TGCGCCAGCAGCCAGGCCATGGGCAGTTTCTCCTATAATTCACCCCTCCACTTT.

This chain connects TRBV27 to TRBJ1-5, with D tentatively TRBD1 (5 bases). Germline-derived CDR1 and CDR2 are MNHEY and SMNVEV (reference sequence). The CDR3 has 14 residues. The V gene lost 2 bases and the J gene lost 6 bases, with 11 bases spanning the gap. CDR3 nucleotide sequence: TGTGCCAGCAGTTTACGGGACTCTGGTCAGCCCCAGCATTTT. It specifies CASSLRDSGQPQHF.

This rearrangement joins TRBV5-1 to TRBJ2-5; a possible D gene is TRBD1 (6 bases). This CDR3 region has 13 residues. CDR1 and CDR2 from the germline V gene are SGHRS and YFSETQ. The V end was cut by 4 bases, the J end by 5 bases, with 12 bases between. In nucleotides, the CDR3 is TGCGCCAGCAGCGCAGGGGATCGGGAGACCCAGTACTTC. Its protein product is CASSAGDRETQYF.

The V call is TRBV6-5, the J call TRBJ1-3; 10 positions agree with TRBD1. This CDR3 is built from 16 residues. V trimming: 2 bases; J trimming: 1 base; junction bases outside the gene matches: 2. CDR1 is MNHEY and CDR2 is SVGAGI in the germline V gene. The CDR3 loop reads CASSYGTGVSGNTIYF. DNA of the CDR3: TGTGCCAGCAGTTACGGGACAGGGGTTTCTGGAAACACCATATATTTT.

The chain recombines TRBV18 with TRBJ1-6; TRBD1 agrees at 7 bases. V was pared by 3 bases and J by 8 bases, with 7 bases of the junction left unmatched. CDR3 size: 15 residues. The germline V gene encodes CDR1 KGHSH and CDR2 LQKENI. CDR3 region: CASSPEGADYSPLHF. CDR3 in DNA: TGTGCCAGCTCACCGGAGGGGGCAGATTATTCACCCCTCCACTTT.

In this sample, this clone turned up once. The chain couples TRBV6-5 to TRBJ2-5, with TRBD1 matching over 7 bases. Germline CDR1 MNHEY, CDR2 SVGAGI. V lost 5 bases to trimming and J lost 3 bases; unmatched junction nucleotides: 6. The CDR3 extends over 14 amino acids. In DNA form, the CDR3 reads TGTGCCAGCAGTCTATACGACAGGGAAGAGACCCAGTACTTC. The encoded protein is CASSLYDREETQYF.

The V and J genes are TRBV7-9 and TRBJ1-5, with no clear D. Trimming pared 0 bases from V and 3 bases from J, leaving 6 bases between. Germline assignment: CDR1 SEHNR and CDR2 FQNEAQ (reference sequence). The CDR3 loop spans 14 amino acids. CDR3 coding DNA: TGTGCCAGCAGCTTAGCAGGAGACAATCAGCCCCAGCATTTT. It translates to CASSLAGDNQPQHF. The variable domain in full, completed from reference TRBV7-9 and TRBJ1-5, reads DTGVSQNPRHKITKRGQNVTFRCDPISEHNRLYWYRQTLGQGPEFLTYFQNEAQLEKSRLLSDRFSAERPKGSFSTLEIQRTEQGDSAMYLCASSLAGDNQPQHFGDGTRLSIL.

The chain couples TRBV2 to TRBJ1-6; D remains ambiguous. The CDR3 loop spans 15 amino acids. The V gene lost 7 bases and the J gene lost 5 bases, with 15 bases spanning the gap. CDR1 and CDR2 from the germline V gene are SNHLY and FYNNEI. DNA of the CDR3: TGTGCCAGCAAGTACAGAGACCTAAATAATTCACCCCTCCACTTT. Translating it yields CASKYRDLNNSPLHF. Complete variable domain (other parts from reference TRBV2 and TRBJ1-6): EPEVTQTPSHQVTQMGQEVILRCVPISNHLYFYWYRQILGQKVEFLVSFYNNEISEKSEIFDDQFSVERPDGSNFTLKIRSTKLEDSAMYFCASKYRDLNNSPLHFGNGTRLTVT.

The CDR3 sequence: CASSYRRDRGPFTQYF. As DNA, the CDR3 is TGTGCCAGCAGTTACCGTCGGGACAGGGGACCTTTTACGCAGTATTTT. The V gene is TRBV6-5, the J gene TRBJ2-3, with TRBD1 identical over 10 bases. The V and J ends lost 2 bases and 8 bases, in that order; junction bases with no gene match: 10. CDR1 is MNHEY, CDR2 SVGAGI, per germline. This CDR3 is 16 amino acids long.

The chain couples TRBV30 to TRBJ1-1, with D possibly matching TRBD1 (6 bases). CDR3 length: 12 amino acids. V was clipped by 3 bases and J by 9 bases, with 14 bases between them. Germline values: CDR1 GTSNPN, CDR2 SVGIG (reference sequence). The CDR3 DNA is TGTGCCTGGAGCCAGAGGGGGGGTAAAGCTTTCTTT. The encoded protein is CAWSQRGGKAFF.

The CDR3 coding sequence is TGTGCCAGCAGCCAAGATAGCGGGACAGGGGGGGAAAAACTGTTTTTT. It encodes CASSQDSGTGGEKLFF. V gene TRBV4-2 combines with J gene TRBJ1-4; 11 nucleotides line up with TRBD1. The CDR3 consists of 16 residues. Losses at the gene ends were 0 bases for V and 8 bases for J; bases not matched to a gene: 5. Germline lookup yields CDR1 LGHNA and CDR2 YNFKEQ.

The chain employs TRBV7-9 and TRBJ2-1, with D possibly matching TRBD2 (5 bases). Trimming removed 6 bases at V and 9 bases at J, with 24 bases between. This CDR3 has 16 amino acids. CDR1 and CDR2 (germline): SEHNR, FQNEAQ (reference sequence). This CDR3 is CASRADYSQQGPEQFF. The CDR3 DNA reads as TGTGCCAGCAGGGCCGACTACTCACAGCAAGGCCCTGAGCAGTTCTTC.

This rearrangement joins TRBV4-3 to TRBJ2-1, with 11 bases fitting TRBD2. CDR1 and CDR2 (germline): LGHNA, YSLEER. The CDR3 consists of 16 residues. V shed 6 bases and J 4 bases; nucleotides not matched to a gene: 8. CDR3 nucleotides: TGCGCCAGCAGTTATTCCGGGACTAGCGGTTACAATGAGCAGTTCTTC. Residues: CASSYSGTSGYNEQFF.

The chain combines TRBV6-5 with TRBJ2-7, with 9 bases identical to TRBD1. CDR1 is MNHEY and CDR2 is SVGAGI in the germline V gene. The V gene end was trimmed by 6 bases and the J gene end by 5 bases; junction bases not matched to a gene: 11. The CDR3 sequence is 15 residues long. The CDR3 reads CASRSGGTGKNEQYF. The CDR3 nucleotides are TGTGCCAGCAGGTCCGGGGGGACAGGGAAAAACGAGCAGTACTTC.

J is TRBJ2-1 and V is TRBV9, with 7 bases that match TRBD2. CDR1 is SGDLS, CDR2 YYNGEE, per germline. J was trimmed by 7 bases and V by 3 bases; bases with no gene match: 4. The CDR3 extends over 13 amino acids. This CDR3 is CASSAVGGNEQFF. CDR3 in DNA: TGTGCCAGCAGCGCAGTGGGGGGGAATGAGCAGTTCTTC.

The count of this clone is one. The chain recombines TRBV4-3 with TRBJ1-4; 7 positions agree with TRBD1. The CDR3 is 19 amino acids. Germline trimming cut 0 bases from V and 2 bases from J; bases unmatched to any gene: 12. Germline values: CDR1 LGHNA, CDR2 YSLEER. Here the CDR3 DNA reads TGCGCCAGCAGCCAAGATGCAGGGGGAGTTCTTGGGACTAATGAAAAACTGTTTTTT. It specifies CASSQDAGGVLGTNEKLFF.

The rearrangement uses TRBV10-3 and TRBJ1-2; D unclear. V shed 2 bases and J shed 8 bases, with 15 bases lying between them. The CDR3 totals 14 residues. From germline, CDR1 is ENHRY and CDR2 SYGVKD. CDR3 nucleotide sequence: TGTGCCATCAGTGAGGAGGTAGGCGTCGGCGGCTACACCTTC. It translates to CAISEEVGVGGYTF.

The chain has TRBV7-9 and TRBJ2-2; TRBD1 matches at 7 bases. Germline CDR1 SEHNR, CDR2 FQNEAQ (reference sequence). CDR3 length: 16 amino acids. Losses at the gene ends were 2 bases for V and 1 base for J; bases not matched to a gene: 4. In DNA, the CDR3 is TGTGCCAGCAGCTTATCCCGGACAGGGAACACCGGGGAGCTGTTTTTT. Translation gives CASSLSRTGNTGELFF.

The chain recombines TRBV4-3 with TRBJ2-2; the D gene is possibly TRBD2 (5 bases). The germline V gene has CDR1 LGHNA and CDR2 YSLEER. The germline V and J ends were trimmed by 0 bases and 3 bases, with 14 bases remaining between them. This CDR3 is built from 17 residues. CDR3 protein: CASSQEFRRTYTGELFF. The CDR3 DNA sequence: TGCGCCAGCAGCCAAGAGTTCAGGAGGACTTACACCGGGGAGCTGTTTTTT.

This clone was recorded a few times. The rearrangement uses TRBV15 and TRBJ1-5; TRBD1 aligns across 12 bases. Germline CDR1 and CDR2: LNHNV and YYDKDF (reference sequence). The V and J ends lost 5 bases and 0 bases, in that order; junction bases with no gene match: 8. This CDR3 has 18 amino acids. CDR3 sequence: CATSGRDRGLYSNQPQHF. The CDR3, as DNA: TGTGCCACCAGCGGCCGGGACAGGGGGCTCTATAGCAATCAGCCCCAGCATTTT. Full variable domain (missing parts from reference TRBV15 and TRBJ1-5): DAMVIQNPRYQVTQFGKPVTLSCSQTLNHNVMYWYQQKSSQAPKLLFHYYDKDFNNEADTPDNFQSRRPNTSFCFLDIRSPGLGDTAMYLCATSGRDRGLYSNQPQHFGDGTRLSIL.